The 4 T cell receptor beta chains presented below share a single source sample, sequenced in a study of cytomegalovirus exposure and HLA in healthy donors. PCR employed 60 Vbeta and 13 Jbeta primers. Assay: immunoSEQ multiplex PCR; the TCRdb copy retains only in-frame clones and omits some. The sample consists of roughly 65,000 clones, 60% to 70% of them appearing once. The source material was PBMCs. These receptors all stem from a middle-aged man in good health and CMV-seropositive.

V usage is TRBV27 and J usage is TRBJ2-7; 7 positions agree with TRBD1. J lost 3 bases, V lost 3 bases, and 5 bases had no gene match. The CDR3 loop spans 14 amino acids. Germline loops: CDR1 MNHEY, CDR2 SMNVEV (reference sequence). The CDR3, as DNA: TGTGCCAGCAGTTTTAGGGACAGAGACTACGAGCAGTACTTC. This codes for CASSFRDRDYEQYF.

A single count supports this clone. The rearrangement joins TRBV7-2 to TRBJ2-1, with unresolved D. CDR1 and CDR2 (germline): SGHTA, FQGNSA. This CDR3 is 13 amino acids long. V shed 0 bases and J shed 7 bases, with 7 bases lying between them. CDR3 DNA sequence: TGTGCCAGCAGCTTAGCGTTCGAGAATGAGCAGTTCTTC. Residues: CASSLAFENEQFF. The entire variable domain, with the rest obtained from reference TRBV7-2 and TRBJ2-1, is as follows: GAGVSQSPSNKVTEKGKDVELRCDPISGHTALYWYRQSLGQGLEFLIYFQGNSAPDKSGLPSDRFSAERTGGSVSTLTIQRTQQEDSAVYLCASSLAFENEQFFGPGTRLTVL.

The rearrangement links TRBV7-9 to TRBJ1-4; possibly TRBD1 for D (5 bases). CDR1 SEHNR and CDR2 FQNEAQ come from the germline V gene (reference sequence). CDR3 size: 14 residues. With 3 bases removed from V and 6 bases from J, the gap between germline ends came to 11 bases. CDR3 in amino acids: CASSFGGDDEKLFF. The CDR3 DNA is TGTGCCAGCAGCTTTGGGGGGGATGATGAAAAACTGTTTTTT.

The chain combines TRBV28 with TRBJ1-4; no clear D gene. Between the trimmed V and J ends, which lost 4 bases and 8 bases, there was a span of 17 bases. The CDR3 is 15 amino acids. Germline loops: CDR1 MDHEN, CDR2 SYDVKM. Here the CDR3 reads CASSSGLRGTEKLFF. In DNA, the CDR3 is TGTGCCAGCAGTTCGGGGTTGAGAGGTACGGAAAAACTGTTTTTT.